The rows below give T cell receptor beta chains drawn from one sample of a study of T cell responses to AZD1222 COVID-19 vaccine. Assay: immunoSEQ multiplex PCR; the TCRdb copy retains only in-frame clones and omits some. Here the sample spans about 150,000 clones, roughly 90% being singletons. Sequencing was performed on peripheral blood, taken on day 0 of MenACWY control vaccination. Receptors originate from an adult in good health. Each CDR3 is given with its conserved first and last residue. The order of the fields is clone size, D gene, J gene, V gene, CDR3 protein, CDR3 DNA. The D gene is left open where the match is weak. Clone size is given for some rows only: seen once, a few or many times, or a class if the clone is expanded.

.	.	TRBJ1-4	TRBV4-1	CASSLEGQKLFF	TGCGCCAGCAGCCTGGAGGGGCAAAAACTGTTTTTT
once	.	TRBJ1-2	TRBV9	CASSTKNYGYTF	TGTGCCAGCAGCACCAAAAACTATGGCTACACCTTC
medium-sized	.	TRBJ1-1	TRBV15	CATTPHFGEPTEAFF	TGTGCCACCACCCCCCACTTTGGTGAGCCCACTGAAGCTTTCTTT
.	TRBD1	TRBJ1-6	TRBV28	CASSFPQTGSSPLHF	TGTGCCAGCAGTTTTCCCCAGACAGGGTCCTCACCCCTCCACTTT
.	TRBD1	TRBJ1-1	TRBV7-8	CASRIDRGGMNTEAFF	TGTGCCAGCAGAATAGACAGGGGGGGCATGAACACTGAAGCTTTCTTT
.	.	TRBJ1-2	TRBV19	CASSIRSRGYTF	TGTGCCAGTAGTATTAGATCCCGAGGCTACACCTTC
.	.	TRBJ1-2	TRBV4-2	CASSQSSGELVYGYTF	TGTGCCAGCAGCCAAAGCTCAGGGGAATTGGTCTATGGCTACACCTTC
.	TRBD1	TRBJ2-7	TRBV4-2	CASSQDVQGAYEQYF	TGTGCCAGCAGCCAAGATGTTCAGGGGGCTTACGAGCAGTACTTC
.	.	TRBJ1-2	TRBV5-6	CASSLVQADMGYTF	TGTGCCAGCAGCTTGGTACAGGCGGATATGGGCTACACCTTC
.	TRBD1	TRBJ2-7	TRBV11-2	CASSSAGGGNEQYF	TGTGCCAGCAGCTCTGCAGGGGGCGGGAACGAGCAGTACTTC
once	.	TRBJ2-1	TRBV5-6	CASSLFGTTSSYNEQFF	TGTGCCAGCAGCTTGTTCGGGACAACGAGCTCCTACAATGAGCAGTTCTTC
.	.	TRBJ1-1	TRBV10-1	CASSERRATEAFF	TGCGCCAGCAGTGAACGGAGGGCCACTGAAGCTTTCTTT
.	.	TRBJ1-3	TRBV5-1	CASSPDRRNTIYF	TGCGCCAGCAGCCCGGACAGACGAAACACCATATATTTT
.	.	TRBJ2-2	TRBV7-8	CASSRGAGELFF	TGTGCCAGCAGCCGCGGGGCCGGGGAGCTGTTTTTT
.	.	TRBJ2-7	TRBV18	CASSPQGTRSYEQYF	TGTGCCAGCTCACCACAGGGGACGCGCTCCTACGAGCAGTACTTC
few	TRBD1	TRBJ1-3	TRBV6-1	CASSEDRGLGNTIYF	TGTGCCAGCAGTGAAGACAGGGGGCTAGGAAACACCATATATTTT
.	.	TRBJ2-2	TRBV6-5	CAGRPPMDTGELFF	TGTGCCGGACGTCCCCCAATGGACACCGGGGAGCTGTTTTTT
.	.	TRBJ1-4	TRBV6-5	CASSHGWDDEKLFF	TGTGCCAGCAGCCACGGATGGGACGATGAAAAACTGTTTTTT
.	TRBD1	TRBJ1-5	TRBV4-2	CASSLGGGEGSNQPQHF	TGTGCCAGCAGTCTAGGGGGCGGGGAGGGGAGCAATCAGCCCCAGCATTTT
.	TRBD1	TRBJ2-3	TRBV29-1	CSKTGGSSTDTQYF	TGCAGCAAGACAGGGGGTTCTAGCACAGATACGCAGTATTTT
.	.	TRBJ1-3	TRBV11-3	CASSPRPLRASSGNTIYF	TGTGCCAGCAGCCCCCGCCCATTGCGAGCAAGCTCTGGAAACACCATATATTTT
once	.	TRBJ1-2	TRBV15	CATSQKELGGYTF	TGTGCCACCAGCCAAAAGGAACTGGGAGGCTACACCTTC
few	.	TRBJ1-5	TRBV24-1	CATSDSGIQPQHF	TGTGCCACCAGTGATTCAGGGATTCAGCCCCAGCATTTT
.	.	TRBJ1-1	TRBV5-1	CASSEIQGLSTEAFF	TGCGCCAGCAGCGAGATTCAGGGGTTGTCCACTGAAGCTTTCTTT
.	.	TRBJ1-5	TRBV28	CASSFGTTEQPQHF	TGTGCCAGCAGTTTCGGGACAACGGAACAGCCCCAGCATTTT
few	.	TRBJ1-6	TRBV9	CASSAGGRESPLHF	TGTGCCAGCAGCGCTGGGGGCAGGGAATCACCCCTCCACTTT
.	.	TRBJ2-2	TRBV9	CASSVESSEGLGTGELFF	TGTGCCAGCAGCGTAGAATCGTCGGAGGGGCTAGGGACCGGGGAGCTGTTTTTT
.	.	TRBJ2-7	TRBV6-2/TRBV6-3	CASSYAAHEQYF	TGTGCCAGCAGTTACGCAGCTCACGAGCAGTACTTC
.	TRBD1	TRBJ2-7	TRBV7-6	CASSRSATGNYEQYF	TGTGCCAGCAGCCGTTCCGCGACAGGGAACTATGAGCAGTACTTC
.	.	TRBJ2-5	TRBV11-2	CASSLSRARETQYF	TGTGCCAGCAGCCTCTCCCGGGCCCGAGAGACCCAGTACTTC
.	.	TRBJ2-1	TRBV6-6	CASSYFNSGEQFF	TGTGCCAGCAGTTACTTCAACAGCGGTGAGCAGTTCTTC
.	TRBD2	TRBJ2-1	TRBV7-2	CASSFGLAANNEQFF	TGTGCCAGCAGCTTTGGACTAGCAGCTAACAATGAGCAGTTCTTC
.	TRBD1	TRBJ1-1	TRBV5-1	CASSQGQGMNTEAFF	TGCGCCAGCAGCCAGGGACAGGGGATGAACACTGAAGCTTTCTTT
.	TRBD1	TRBJ1-2	TRBV6-5	CASSYLTGGGGYTF	TGTGCCAGCAGTTACTTGACAGGGGGAGGTGGCTACACCTTC
.	TRBD1	TRBJ2-5	TRBV11-3	CASSFFKLGQGDFEETQYF	TGTGCCAGCAGCTTTTTCAAATTAGGACAGGGAGATTTTGAAGAGACCCAGTACTTC
.	TRBD1	TRBJ1-2	TRBV7-9	CASSSGQGDGYTF	TGTGCCAGCAGCTCCGGACAGGGAGATGGCTACACCTTC
.	TRBD1	TRBJ1-6	TRBV9	CASSPLGTGGSPLHF	TGTGCCAGCAGCCCCCTGGGGACAGGGGGTTCACCCCTCCACTTT
.	.	TRBJ2-1	TRBV19	CASSGTQPSSYNEQFF	TGTGCCAGTAGTGGGACACAGCCGAGCTCCTACAATGAGCAGTTCTTC
once	.	TRBJ1-4	TRBV9	CASSVGGRRGEKLFF	TGTGCCAGCAGCGTAGGTGGCAGACGGGGTGAAAAACTGTTTTTT
.	.	TRBJ2-5	TRBV3-1/TRBV3-2	CASSGGGETQYF	TGTGCCAGCAGCGGCGGCGGGGAGACCCAGTACTTC
.	.	TRBJ2-1	TRBV24-1	CATSDPRAGFDEQFF	TGTGCCACCAGTGACCCCCGGGCGGGGTTTGATGAGCAGTTCTTC
.	TRBD1	TRBJ1-3	TRBV4-1	CASSRPGQGKDTIYF	TGCGCCAGCAGCCGCCCGGGACAGGGGAAGGACACCATATATTTT
.	.	TRBJ1-1	TRBV7-9	CASSFGPKQEAFF	TGTGCCAGCAGCTTCGGGCCTAAGCAGGAAGCTTTCTTT
.	.	TRBJ2-4	TRBV5-6	CASSSLDILAKNIQYF	TGTGCCAGCAGCTCATTGGACATCTTAGCCAAAAACATTCAGTACTTC
once	.	TRBJ2-5	TRBV18	CASSPGGVGDYF	TGTGCCAGCTCACCCGGAGGTGTGGGGGATTACTTC
.	TRBD1	TRBJ2-4	TRBV11-2	CASSLTPGQGIAKNIQYF	TGTGCCAGCAGCCTTACACCGGGACAGGGGATAGCCAAAAACATTCAGTACTTC
.	TRBD2	TRBJ2-7	TRBV18	CASSPSTSGVYLYEQYF	TGTGCCAGCTCACCATCGACTAGCGGGGTATACCTCTACGAGCAGTACTTC
.	.	TRBJ2-1	TRBV29-1	CTGGGDNEQFF	TGCACAGGGGGAGGGGACAATGAGCAGTTCTTC
.	TRBD2	TRBJ2-5	TRBV19	CASSIEGPGTIQETQYF	TGTGCCAGTAGTATAGAAGGTCCGGGGACTATCCAAGAGACCCAGTACTTC
.	.	TRBJ2-7	TRBV6-1	CATNSGSSYEQYF	TGTGCCACCAATAGCGGTAGCTCCTACGAGCAGTACTTC
.	TRBD2	TRBJ2-2	TRBV4-3	CASSQGRASGSGGELFF	TGCGCCAGCAGCCAAGGCAGGGCTAGCGGGAGCGGCGGGGAGCTGTTTTTT
.	TRBD1	TRBJ1-2	TRBV19	CASRPGQGAYGYTF	TGTGCCAGTAGACCCGGACAGGGGGCGTATGGCTACACCTTC
.	.	TRBJ1-1	TRBV28	CASSLRTGTAFF	TGTGCCAGCAGTTTAAGAACAGGGACAGCTTTCTTT
.	.	TRBJ1-2	TRBV11-2	CASSLSAGSNYGYTF	TGTGCCAGCAGCTTATCGGCAGGGTCTAACTATGGCTACACCTTC
.	.	TRBJ1-1	TRBV18	CASSPLRDTEAFF	TGTGCCAGCTCACCCCTTAGGGACACTGAAGCTTTCTTT
.	.	TRBJ2-2	TRBV4-3	CASSQDNPSTTANTGELFF	TGCGCCAGCAGCCAAGACAATCCCAGTACGACAGCGAACACCGGGGAGCTGTTTTTT
.	.	TRBJ2-2	TRBV9	CASSVAGGSHTGELFF	TGTGCCAGCAGCGTAGCCGGAGGGAGCCACACCGGGGAGCTGTTTTTT